Below are 8 T cell receptor beta chains sequenced from a single sample in a study of cytomegalovirus exposure and HLA in healthy donors. With 60 Vbeta and 13 Jbeta primers, the PCR was carried out. Profiled with immunoSEQ multiplex PCR; TCRdb holds only in-frame clones, not every one. The sample comprises just over 150,000 clones, around 72% of which are singletons, and 6% to 7.5% rests with the top ten. The sequencing input was PBMCs. These receptors were collected from a man in his forties or fifties in good health and CMV-seropositive.

CDR3 amino acids: CAWSVQVNEKLFF. In nucleotides, the CDR3 is TGTGCCTGGAGTGTACAAGTTAATGAAAAACTGTTTTTT. This chain uses TRBV30 with TRBJ1-4; D remains unclear. CDR3 length equals 13 residues. Trimming left V 0 bases short and J 4 bases short, with 6 bases between. The V gene's germline CDR1 is GTSNPN and CDR2 SVGIG (reference sequence).

This sequence joins TRBV5-1 and TRBJ2-7, with D hard to call. With 8 bases removed from V and 2 bases from J, the gap between germline ends came to 14 bases. Per germline, CDR1 SGHRS and CDR2 YFSETQ. This CDR3 comprises 13 residues. CDR3 sequence (DNA): TGCGCCAGAGCTTGTTCGGAGACCTACGAGCAGTACTTC. Residues: CARACSETYEQYF.

The chain is built from TRBV7-2 and TRBJ2-3; weak D call: TRBD2 (5 bases). V dropped 4 bases and J dropped 8 bases, with 13 bases sitting between them. The germline V gene encodes CDR1 SGHTA and CDR2 FQGNSA. CDR3 length: 13 residues. In DNA, the CDR3 is TGTGCCAGCAGCTACCCCAGTGAGGGTACGCAGTATTTT. It is translated as CASSYPSEGTQYF.

The genes are TRBV15 and TRBJ2-7, with D possibly TRBD2 on 6 matching bases. The CDR3 runs 14 residues. With 0 bases removed from V and 5 bases from J, the gap between germline ends came to 11 bases. Germline V gene sequence: CDR1 LNHNV, CDR2 YYDKDF (reference sequence). This CDR3 reads CATSRDWGVDEQYF. The DNA for the CDR3 is TGTGCCACCAGCAGAGATTGGGGGGTTGACGAGCAGTACTTC.

The chain combines TRBV7-3 with TRBJ1-2; 9 bases match TRBD1. Per germline, CDR1 SGHTA and CDR2 FQGTGA. V was clipped by 3 bases and J by 4 bases; unmatched bases: 3. This CDR3 spans 14 amino acids. The CDR3 DNA is TGTGCCAGCAGCTTGGGGACAGGGCTCTATGGCTACACCTTC. Translation gives CASSLGTGLYGYTF.

V gene TRBV9 combines with J gene TRBJ2-2; TRBD2 agrees at 12 bases. Germline CDR1 SGDLS, CDR2 YYNGEE. The CDR3 loop spans 16 amino acids. The V gene end was trimmed by 2 bases and the J gene end by 7 bases; junction bases not matched to a gene: 6. CDR3 bases: TGTGCCAGCAGCGTTGGACTAGCGGGGATGGGCGGGGAGCTGTTTTTT. Its translation is CASSVGLAGMGGELFF. Complete variable domain (other parts from reference TRBV9 and TRBJ2-2): DSGVTQTPKHLITATGQRVTLRCSPRSGDLSVYWYQQSLDQGLQFLIQYYNGEERAKGNILERFSAQQFPDLHSELNLSSLELGDSALYFCASSVGLAGMGGELFFGEGSRLTVL.

The chain recombines TRBV5-6 with TRBJ1-1; D is unclear. Deletions cut 0 bases from V and 4 bases from J, with 4 bases between. The CDR3 runs 12 residues. From germline, CDR1 is SGHDT and CDR2 YYEEEE. The CDR3 coding sequence is TGTGCCAGCAGCTTGGGGAGCACTGAAGCTTTCTTT. Its protein is CASSLGSTEAFF.

A remark on this clone: The junction shows a germline mismatch at one end, possibly a read error. The chain recombines TRBV7-7 with TRBJ2-7; 7 nucleotides line up with TRBD1. From germline, CDR1 is SSHAT and CDR2 FNYEAQ (reference sequence). The CDR3 covers 15 residues. This CDR3 reads CASSLGRQGNYEQYF. CDR3 bases: TGTGCTAGCAGCTTAGGAAGACAGGGCAACTACGAGCAGTACTTC.